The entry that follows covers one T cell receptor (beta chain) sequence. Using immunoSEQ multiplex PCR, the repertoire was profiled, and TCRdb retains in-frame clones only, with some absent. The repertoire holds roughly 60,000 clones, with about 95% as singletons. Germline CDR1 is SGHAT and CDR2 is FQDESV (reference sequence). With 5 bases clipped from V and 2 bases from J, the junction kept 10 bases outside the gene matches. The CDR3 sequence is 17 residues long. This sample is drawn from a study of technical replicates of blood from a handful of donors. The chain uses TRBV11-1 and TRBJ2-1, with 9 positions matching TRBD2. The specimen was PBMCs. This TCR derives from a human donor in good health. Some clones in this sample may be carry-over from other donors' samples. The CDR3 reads CASSPTGASGTYNEQFF. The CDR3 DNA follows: TGTGCCAGCAGCCCCACTGGGGCTAGCGGGACCTACAATGAGCAGTTCTTC.